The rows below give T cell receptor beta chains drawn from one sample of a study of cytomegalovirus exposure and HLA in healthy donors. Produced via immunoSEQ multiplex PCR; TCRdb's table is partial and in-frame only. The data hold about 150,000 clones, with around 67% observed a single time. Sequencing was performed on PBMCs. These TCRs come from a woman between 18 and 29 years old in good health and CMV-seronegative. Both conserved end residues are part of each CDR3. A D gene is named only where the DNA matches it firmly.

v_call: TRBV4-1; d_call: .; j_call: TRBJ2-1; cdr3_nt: TGCGCCAGCAGCTCGCCCGGGACATTAAACAATGAGCAGTTCTTC; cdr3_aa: CASSSPGTLNNEQFF
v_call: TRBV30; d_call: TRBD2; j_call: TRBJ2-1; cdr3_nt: TGTGCCTGGAGCGCTAACAGACTAGCGGGGAACAATGAGCAGTTCTTC; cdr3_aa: CAWSANRLAGNNEQFF
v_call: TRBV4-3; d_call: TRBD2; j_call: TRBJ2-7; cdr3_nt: TGCGCCAGCAGCCAAGGGACTAGCGGGGCCACATACGAGCAGTACTTC; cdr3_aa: CASSQGTSGATYEQYF
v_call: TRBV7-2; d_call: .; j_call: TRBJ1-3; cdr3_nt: TGTGCCAGCAGCCAGCTAACTAACTCTGGAAACACCATATATTTT; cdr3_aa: CASSQLTNSGNTIYF
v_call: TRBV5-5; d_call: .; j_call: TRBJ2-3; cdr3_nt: TGTGCCAGCAGCTGGGGTGGGCGGGACCCCACAGATACGCAGTATTTT; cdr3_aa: CASSWGGRDPTDTQYF
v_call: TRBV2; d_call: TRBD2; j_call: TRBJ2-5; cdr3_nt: TGTGCCAGCAGCGCAGGACTAGCCGGAGAGACCCAGTACTTC; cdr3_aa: CASSAGLAGETQYF
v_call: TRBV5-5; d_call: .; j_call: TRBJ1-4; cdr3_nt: TGTGCCAGCAGCTTCACAGGCTCGTTGGGGGAAAAACTGTTTTTT; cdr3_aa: CASSFTGSLGEKLFF
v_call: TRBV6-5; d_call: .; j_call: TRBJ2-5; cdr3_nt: TGTGCCAGCAGTTACTCCTGGCAGGGAGGAGAGACCCAGTACTTC; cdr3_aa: CASSYSWQGGETQYF
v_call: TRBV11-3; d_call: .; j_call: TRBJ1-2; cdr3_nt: TGTGCCAGCAGCTTAGAATACCCTCTCGGGTCTGGCTACACCTTC; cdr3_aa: CASSLEYPLGSGYTF
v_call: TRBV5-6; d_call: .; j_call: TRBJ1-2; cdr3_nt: TGTGCCAGCAGCTCACGGGGTTATGGCTACACCTTC; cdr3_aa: CASSSRGYGYTF
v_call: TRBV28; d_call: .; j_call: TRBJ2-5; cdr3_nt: TGTGCCAGCACTGAGGCGTTGAAAGAGACCCAGTACTTC; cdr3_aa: CASTEALKETQYF
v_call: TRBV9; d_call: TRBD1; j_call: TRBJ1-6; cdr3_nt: TGTGCCAGCAGCACGTCACAGGGGAGTTCCCTCCACTTT; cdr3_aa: CASSTSQGSSLHF
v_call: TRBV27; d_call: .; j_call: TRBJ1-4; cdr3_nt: TGTGCCAGCAGTTTAAAACGGTTGAATGAAAAACTGTTTTTT; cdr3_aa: CASSLKRLNEKLFF
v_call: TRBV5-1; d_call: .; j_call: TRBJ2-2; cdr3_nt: TGCGCCAGCAGCTTGGTACTAGCGAACACCGGGGAGCTGTTTTTT; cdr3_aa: CASSLVLANTGELFF